The T cell receptor (beta chain) under discussion was sequenced for a study of cytomegalovirus exposure and HLA in healthy donors. Study conclusions and caveats: Later work found that TCR association rates differed between HLA loci; DRB1 had the most and HLA-C the fewest. Reports state that TCR beta sequences accurately predicted most subjects' HLA-A and HLA-B alleles. A prior analysis recorded that most TCR beta V segments were productive about 90% or about 30% of the time. An analysis was carried out at a later point. It showed that HLA-associated TCR beta chains were more clonally expanded than equally common non-associated chains.

This CDR3 comprises 14 residues. Germline trimming cut 5 bases from V and 6 bases from J; bases unmatched to any gene: 4. Germline CDR1 reads SEHNR; CDR2 reads FQNEAQ (reference sequence). PCR amplification relied on 60 Vbeta primers (plus 13 Jbeta primers). The protocol was immunoSEQ multiplex PCR, while the TCRdb copy is restricted to in-frame clones and leaves out a portion. The sample shows about 97,000 clones, roughly 80% of them seen only once. This clone was counted a few times. What it binds is not known. The receptor was derived from a man aged 35 to 55 in good health and CMV-seronegative. The chain combines TRBV7-9 with TRBJ1-1; TRBD1 aligns across 12 bases. Specimen: PBMCs. This CDR3 reads CASSPGQGAPEAFF. The CDR3 DNA sequence: TGTGCCAGCAGCCCGGGACAGGGGGCCCCTGAAGCTTTCTTT.